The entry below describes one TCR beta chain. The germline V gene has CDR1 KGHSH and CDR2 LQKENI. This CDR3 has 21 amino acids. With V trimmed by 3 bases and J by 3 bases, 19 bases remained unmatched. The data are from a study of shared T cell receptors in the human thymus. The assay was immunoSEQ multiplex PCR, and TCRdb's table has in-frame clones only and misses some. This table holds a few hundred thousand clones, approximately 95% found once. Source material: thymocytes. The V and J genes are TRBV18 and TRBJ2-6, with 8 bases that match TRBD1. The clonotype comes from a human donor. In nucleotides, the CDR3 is TGTGCCAGCTCACCTGACACCCCGGCCAGGGGGCTTGCGAGTGGGGCCAACGTCCTGACTTTC. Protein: CASSPDTPARGLASGANVLTF.